These T cell receptor beta chains were read from a single sample in a study of T cell repertoires in cytomegalovirus infection. No cognate antigen is known for these TCRs. In TCRdb, the reads were re-called with MiXCR into one record per CDR3 protein. Counted here are about 920,000 distinct CDR3 sequences, around a third occurring once; the ten biggest clones make up over 12%. The sequenced sample was cultured CD8+ T cells from PBMCs, obtained from culture after CMV antigen stimulation. These receptors were obtained from a human donor in good health (CMV status not recorded). Some clones in this sample may be carry-over from other donors' samples. Each CDR3 is given with its conserved first and last residue. Each record gives: V gene, J gene, D gene, clone size, CDR3 protein, CDR3 DNA. D genes are given only for firm matches. Size tells how often a clone was seen (once, few, many) or the class of an expanded clone, and some rows leave it out.

TRBV7-9	TRBJ1-2	TRBD1	many	CASSGRDSKNYGYTF	TGTGCCAGCAGCGGCCGGGACAGCAAAAACTATGGCTACACCTTC
TRBV7-3	TRBJ1-1	TRBD1	few	CASSLRSGTGEAEAFF	TGTGCCAGCAGCTTAAGGTCCGGGACAGGGGAAGCTGAAGCTTTCTTT
TRBV12-3/TRBV12-4	TRBJ1-5	TRBD1	few	CASSFSTLQGGNQPQHF	TGTGCCAGCAGTTTTTCCACCTTACAGGGGGGCAATCAGCCCCAGCATTTT
TRBV4-3	TRBJ1-1	TRBD1	few	CASSQEGDRAMNTEAFF	TGCGCCAGCAGCCAAGAGGGTGACAGGGCCATGAACACTGAAGCTTTCTTT
TRBV4-3	TRBJ2-1	-	-	CASSHRTLNNEQFF	TGCGCCAGCAGCCATAGGACACTTAACAATGAGCAGTTCTTC
TRBV7-9	TRBJ1-1	TRBD1	-	CASSLSPRRGQDTEAFF	TGTGCCAGCAGCTTAAGCCCCCGGCGGGGACAGGACACTGAAGCTTTCTTT
TRBV6-1	TRBJ2-7	TRBD1	few	CASSEYETGVNYEQYF	TGTGCCAGCAGTGAATATGAGACAGGGGTTAACTACGAGCAGTACTTC
TRBV20-1	TRBJ2-3	-	few	CSARDLGHATDTQYF	TGCAGTGCTAGAGACTTGGGACATGCCACAGATACGCAGTATTTT
TRBV6-1	TRBJ1-5	-	-	CASSEPQPSNQPQHF	TGTGCCAGCAGTGAACCGCAGCCCAGCAATCAGCCCCAGCATTTT
TRBV24-1	TRBJ2-3	-	few	CATSERGSTDTQYF	TGTGCCACCAGTGAACGCGGGTCGACAGATACGCAGTATTTT
TRBV7-3	TRBJ2-1	-	many	CASSLNGLPADNEQFF	TGTGCCAGCAGCTTAAACGGCCTCCCGGCTGACAATGAGCAGTTCTTC
TRBV2	TRBJ2-1	TRBD2	-	CASIGGGIEQFF	TGTGCCAGCATCGGGGGGGGCATTGAGCAGTTCTTC
TRBV11-2	TRBJ1-1	TRBD1	few	CASSPPRGATEAFF	TGTGCCAGCAGTCCCCCCAGGGGGGCAACTGAAGCTTTCTTT
TRBV15	TRBJ2-1	TRBD2	-	CATRERGKGEQFF	TGTGCCACCAGGGAGCGGGGTAAGGGTGAGCAGTTCTTC
TRBV28	TRBJ1-4	-	-	CASSLRRGPTNEKLFF	TGTGCCAGCAGTTTGAGAAGGGGTCCTACTAATGAAAAACTGTTTTTT
TRBV6-2/TRBV6-3	TRBJ1-2	TRBD1	few	CASTLNRDSRNYGYTF	TGTGCCAGCACCCTTAACCGGGACAGCAGAAACTATGGCTACACCTTC
TRBV27	TRBJ1-3	-	few	CASSLSPGQWGPGNTIYF	TGTGCCAGCAGTTTATCTCCGGGACAATGGGGACCTGGAAACACCATATATTTT
TRBV12-3/TRBV12-4	TRBJ1-1	TRBD1	many	CASSIQGSTEAFF	TGTGCCAGCAGTATACAGGGGAGCACTGAAGCTTTCTTT
TRBV7-7	TRBJ1-1	-	few	CASSPGRGAEAFF	TGTGCTAGCAGCCCCGGGAGAGGTGCTGAAGCTTTCTTT
TRBV5-1	TRBJ2-1	TRBD1	few	CASSLDRGRNNEQFF	TGCGCCAGCAGCTTGGACAGGGGGCGGAACAATGAGCAGTTCTTC
TRBV27	TRBJ1-1	-	-	CASSLQGMTEAFF	TGTGCCAGCAGTTTACAGGGTATGACTGAAGCTTTCTTT
TRBV27	TRBJ1-2	TRBD1	few	CASSSGPGGGYTF	TGTGCCAGCAGTTCGGGTCCAGGGGGGGGCTACACCTTC
TRBV4-1	TRBJ1-1	-	-	CASSQGSLHNTEAFF	TGCGCCAGCAGCCAGGGCTCCCTTCATAACACTGAAGCTTTCTTT
TRBV7-9	TRBJ1-5	TRBD1	few	CASSGTGMGNQPQHF	TGTGCCAGCAGCGGGACAGGCATGGGCAATCAGCCCCAGCATTTT
TRBV2	TRBJ2-1	-	-	CASSDRLEPHEQFF	TGTGCCAGCAGTGATCGGTTAGAACCCCATGAGCAGTTCTTC
TRBV12-3/TRBV12-4	TRBJ2-1	TRBD1	-	CASSGTGNYYNEQFF	TGTGCCAGCTCCGGGACAGGGAATTACTACAATGAGCAGTTCTTC
TRBV10-2	TRBJ1-1	TRBD1	-	CASRGDRRNTEAFF	TGCGCCAGCAGAGGGGACAGGAGGAACACTGAAGCTTTCTTT
TRBV7-6	TRBJ1-1	TRBD1	many	CASSLAQGDTEAFF	TGTGCCAGCAGCTTAGCGCAGGGGGACACTGAAGCTTTCTTT
TRBV15	TRBJ1-1	-	-	CATSRLPTYSEGTEAFF	TGTGCCACCAGCAGACTGCCCACCTACAGCGAGGGCACTGAAGCTTTCTTT
TRBV29-1	TRBJ1-1	-	few	CSVVVWGDGLNTEAFF	TGCAGCGTCGTAGTCTGGGGGGACGGATTAAACACTGAAGCTTTCTTT
TRBV27	TRBJ2-5	-	-	CASSFQGAHQETQYF	TGTGCCAGCAGTTTCCAGGGAGCCCACCAAGAGACCCAGTACTTC
TRBV6-1	TRBJ1-1	-	-	CASLRVEAFF	TGTGCCAGCCTCAGGGTTGAAGCTTTCTTT
TRBV27	TRBJ1-4	-	-	CASSFKESRVGEKLFF	TGTGCCAGCAGTTTTAAGGAGTCCCGGGTTGGAGAAAAACTGTTTTTT
TRBV5-5	TRBJ2-7	TRBD1	-	CASSTETGRSSYEQYF	TGTGCCAGCAGCACTGAGACAGGGCGAAGCTCCTACGAGCAGTACTTC
TRBV7-6	TRBJ2-1	TRBD1	many	CASSFSPGTGVNEQFF	TGTGCCAGCAGCTTTTCGCCCGGGACAGGGGTGAATGAGCAGTTCTTC
TRBV4-1	TRBJ2-7	TRBD1	-	CASQPGTEHYEQYF	TGTGCCAGCCAACCCGGGACAGAACACTACGAGCAGTACTTC
TRBV27	TRBJ1-5	-	-	CASSSGPAGEPQHF	TGTGCCAGCAGTTCCGGTCCCGCAGGCGAGCCCCAGCATTTT
TRBV20-1	TRBJ2-3	-	many	CSASPRVWGATDTQYF	TGCAGTGCTAGTCCCCGGGTGTGGGGGGCAACAGATACGCAGTATTTT
TRBV10-2	TRBJ2-1	TRBD2	-	CASSATAGGPNEQFF	TGCGCCAGCAGTGCTACAGCGGGGGGGCCTAATGAGCAGTTCTTC
TRBV6-5	TRBJ1-2	-	-	CASSYSIGLVRDGYGYTF	TGTGCCAGCAGTTACTCGATTGGACTGGTTAGGGACGGATATGGCTACACCTTC
TRBV6-6	TRBJ1-4	TRBD1	-	CASSFGAGGSLTNEKLFF	TGTGCCAGCAGTTTCGGGGCAGGGGGAAGCTTAACTAATGAAAAACTGTTTTTT
TRBV15	TRBJ2-3	-	-	CATSTVEGADTDTQYF	TGTGCCACCAGCACTGTGGAGGGGGCCGACACAGATACGCAGTATTTT
TRBV10-3	TRBJ1-1	TRBD1	once	CAISEPGQGLEAFF	TGTGCCATCAGTGAGCCGGGACAGGGATTAGAAGCTTTCTTT
TRBV7-9	TRBJ1-1	-	-	CATTRPTIGNTEAFF	TGTGCCACCACCCGGCCGACGATAGGGAACACTGAAGCTTTCTTT
TRBV27	TRBJ2-4	-	few	CASSYGAKNIQYF	TGTGCCAGCAGTTACGGAGCCAAAAACATTCAGTACTTC
TRBV6-1	TRBJ1-5	-	-	CASSPRIGGNQPQHF	TGTGCCAGCAGTCCCCGGATCGGGGGCAATCAGCCCCAGCATTTT
TRBV20-1	TRBJ1-2	TRBD1	-	CSARDPGQGIYGYTF	TGCAGTGCTAGAGATCCAGGACAGGGTATCTATGGCTACACCTTC
TRBV6-5	TRBJ2-3	-	few	CASSYDSGTITDTQYF	TGTGCCAGCAGTTACGATTCGGGAACTATAACCGATACGCAGTATTTT
TRBV7-9	TRBJ2-3	-	few	CASSVPDSGGTTDTQYF	TGTGCCAGCAGCGTCCCTGACTCCGGGGGAACCACAGATACGCAGTATTTT
TRBV25-1	TRBJ1-2	TRBD1	few	CASSEFHRGGVGQGTPNYGYTF	TGTGCCAGCAGTGAATTCCATCGCGGGGGCGTGGGACAGGGGACTCCTAACTATGGCTACACCTTC
TRBV7-8	TRBJ1-5	TRBD1	few	CASSRGRGDNQPQHF	TGTGCCAGCAGCAGGGGCAGGGGGGACAATCAGCCCCAGCATTTT
TRBV19	TRBJ2-2	TRBD1	few	CASSMGGQGTGELFF	TGTGCCAGTAGTATGGGGGGACAGGGCACCGGGGAGCTGTTTTTT